This T cell receptor (beta chain) was sequenced during a study of CD8+ T cells in alopecia areata (dated by TCRdb to about 2018). For context, the study as a whole: The study used high-throughput TCRbeta sequencing to examine T cell clonal expansion in alopecia areata, in both the C3H/HeJ mouse model and human patients. RNA was obtained with the PAXgene miRNA kit for fixed scalp, the miRNeasy kit for PBMCs, and the RNeasy kit for mouse skin. Amplification of TCRbeta CDR3 regions was done by immunoSEQ multiplex PCR using 35 Vbeta forward primers and 13 Jbeta reverse primers. In humans, TCRbeta sequencing was performed on scalp tissue and on sorted CD4+ and CD8+ peripheral blood T cells from healthy controls and from patients with patchy or totalis/universalis alopecia areata. Scalp clonality was compared among normal scalp (n=4), patchy alopecia areata scalp (n=8), and alopecia totalis/universalis scalp (n=8).

Peripheral blood and lesional scalp punch biopsies were obtained from patients with alopecia areata. PBMCs were isolated by density centrifugation and stained for CD3, CD4 and CD8, after which CD4+ and CD8+ T cells were sorted on a FACSAria. As part of a multicenter biomarker study, untreated alopecia areata patients were recruited. In roughly five patients from the biomarker study, the blood CD8+ T cells went through an additional sort into NKG2D-low and NKG2D-high fractions. Library method: the immunoSEQ multiplex PCR assay. To provide template for TCR sequencing, every sample had RNA extracted and reverse transcribed into cDNA. SuperScript III was used to make first-strand cDNA, primed with a 2:1 mix of oligo-dT and random hexamers. Amplification bias was assessed with a synthetic immune receptor repertoire, and residual bias was removed computationally. Per the original workflow: After raw reads were preprocessed to remove errors, the CDR3 was defined following IMGT conventions as running from the conserved cysteine to phenylalanine. Clonality was computed as 1 minus the Shannon entropy, with the entropy normalized by log2 of the number of productive unique TCRs. Scalp TCRbeta sequences were cross-referenced with sorted blood CD4 and CD8 repertoires so that the CD4 or CD8 identity of scalp clones could be inferred. TCRdb retrieved this table from immuneACCESS and kept in-frame rearrangements only. Not all clones are present; in checked studies, unresolved V genes account for under half, and no reason is known for the remainder. The DNA was the basis for D and trimming; V, J and clone size are from that table. The sample table holds roughly 32,000 clones, of which approximately 60% were seen once. The top ten hold approximately 18% of the sample.

Beyond this particular receptor, the publication reports: Compared with normal scalp, lesional scalp, particularly in alopecia totalis/universalis, had higher clonality and more expanded CD8+ clones, which suggests antigenic drive. Shared TCR sequences between patients were less evident than in mice, which may be partly attributable to HLA diversity in the patient population. Scalp TCR repertoire analysis is complicated because resident alphabeta T cells in normal human skin are also sequenced, whereas mouse skin is dominated by gammadelta T cells.

Of note for this clone: What antigen it recognizes has not been identified. Per-base quality was not reported, and no clone a single base away is much larger than it.

Sequencing was done on a sample of NKG2D-high CD8+ T cells sorted from blood. The cell subset or site label for this specimen denotes: sorted CD8+ NKG2D-high blood T cells. The receptor was derived from a human donor with alopecia areata.

This receptor has the CDR3 CASSVSFWTEAFF. Read as DNA, the sequence is TGTGCCAGCAGCGTCAGTTTTTGGACTGAAGCTTTCTTT. The sequence is built from TRBV9 and TRBJ1-1; no D gene can be assigned with confidence. CDR1 SGDLS and CDR2 YYNGEE were looked up in the germline V gene. The germline ends are 10 bases apart after V is trimmed by 2 bases and J by 5 bases. Including cysteine and phenylalanine, the CDR3 has 13 amino acids. The read is trimmed to its CDR3 DNA, 39 bases read in frame from base 1.